The T cell receptor (beta chain) under discussion was sequenced for a study of T cells in Graves' hyperthyroidism and ophthalmopathy. General study points: Through a model of 13 V-J features, ophthalmopathy was separated from stable hyperthyroidism.

The germline V gene encodes CDR1 LNHDA and CDR2 SQIVND (reference sequence). Trimming cost V 5 bases and J 2 bases, with 21 bases left between them. The CDR3 contains 17 residues. Authors of the study amplified TCR beta CDR3 regions from RNA transcripts. When the TCR CDR3 underwent first-round RT-PCR, the HTBI primer set was used. MiXCR, run by TCRdb on the multiplex PCR reads, gives a single entry per CDR3 protein. Of fewer than 750,000 distinct CDR3 sequences in the sample, about 15% are singletons; the top ten hold 3.5% to 4.5%. This clonotype was recorded at least ten times. The antigen is undetermined.

The specimen was blood. The V gene is TRBV19, the J gene TRBJ1-2; D possibly corresponds to TRBD1 (6 bases). This sequence originates from a woman aged 40 to 50 with Graves' ophthalmopathy. The CDR3 DNA follows: TGTGCCAGTAGTTCGCCCGGGACAACCCTCCGCAACTATGGCTACACCTTC. Amino acid sequence: CASSSPGTTLRNYGYTF.